This T cell receptor (beta chain) emerged from a study of long-term antiretroviral therapy in people with HIV. Germline loops: CDR1 SGHRS, CDR2 YFSETQ. The CDR3 runs to 17 residues. Unmatched junction bases numbered 12, after V lost 4 bases and J lost 4 bases. Run at survey level, the immunoSEQ assay was version v3.0. Clones were read by immunoSEQ multiplex PCR, and TCRdb kept only the in-frame ones, dropping some. In the table there are fewer than 45,000 clones, around 96% of which are singletons. The sample holds a few counts of this clone. V usage is TRBV5-1 and J usage is TRBJ2-2; the match to TRBD1 covers 8 bases. Source: unsorted PBMCs, taken 3.7 years after starting antiretroviral therapy. The TCR sequence derives from a woman between 50 and 59 years old with HIV. The CDR3 DNA reads as TGCGCCAGCAGCGGTTTCAGGGGGACAGGCGGCACCGGGGAGCTGTTTTTT. Protein product: CASSGFRGTGGTGELFF.